These T cell receptor beta chains were read from a single sample in a study of lymphopenia after photon versus proton radiotherapy. Produced via immunoSEQ multiplex PCR; TCRdb's table is partial and in-frame only. The sample has under 75,000 clones; under 95% are singletons. The specimen was peripheral blood, collected from a patient treated with photon-based radiotherapy. These receptors all stem from a middle-aged woman with cholangiocarcinoma. Both conserved end residues are part of each CDR3. Each record gives: clone size, J gene, D gene, V gene, CDR3 DNA, CDR3 protein. The D gene is left open where the match is weak. The size field is filled for only some rows; it gives once, few, many or a size class.

>few|TRBJ1-4|NA|TRBV4-3
TGCGCCAGCAGCCAAGATAGGAGTTATTCTAATGAAAAACTGTTTTTT
CASSQDRSYSNEKLFF
>NA|TRBJ2-2|NA|TRBV28
TGTGCCAGCAGCCCGGCGGGACTTCGTACCGGGGAGCTGTTTTTT
CASSPAGLRTGELFF
>NA|TRBJ1-1|TRBD1|TRBV6-5
TGTGCCAGCAGAGACAGGGTGGGCACTGAAGCTTTCTTT
CASRDRVGTEAFF
>NA|TRBJ1-2|NA|TRBV7-2
TGTGCCAGCGGTCGGGACGGTACTAACTATGGCTACACCTTC
CASGRDGTNYGYTF
>once|TRBJ2-3|TRBD2|TRBV2
TGTGCCAGCAGTGGGGGCTGGGCGGGAGGAGCAGATACGCAGTATTTT
CASSGGWAGGADTQYF
>NA|TRBJ2-2|TRBD2|TRBV6-1
TGTGCCAGCAGTGAACCCGGGGGGTCGAACACCGGGGAGCTGTTTTTT
CASSEPGGSNTGELFF
>few|TRBJ1-6|NA|TRBV9
TGTGCCAGCAGCGAGCTGGGGGGGACCAATTCACCCCTCCACTTT
CASSELGGTNSPLHF
>NA|TRBJ1-4|NA|TRBV27
TGTGCCAGCAGTTTACGGGGTCGGGGCGAAAAACTGTTTTTT
CASSLRGRGEKLFF
>NA|TRBJ1-2|NA|TRBV20-1
TGCAGGGGCGCGGGGGTCTATGGCTACACCTTC
CRGAGVYGYTF
>NA|TRBJ1-3|NA|TRBV27
TGTGCCAGCAGTCGACAGGCTGAGGGTGGAAACACCATATATTTT
CASSRQAEGGNTIYF
>NA|TRBJ2-3|NA|TRBV7-9
TGTGCCAGCAGCCCACCCGGGACCCGCAAGGTGGATACGCAGTATTTT
CASSPPGTRKVDTQYF
>NA|TRBJ1-1|NA|TRBV9
TGTGCCAGCAGCTCCGACCCGACAGGAGAAGCTTTCTTT
CASSSDPTGEAFF
>NA|TRBJ1-4|NA|TRBV7-3
TGTGCCAGCAGCTTAGAGGGTCGGACTAATGAAAAACTGTTTTTT
CASSLEGRTNEKLFF
>NA|TRBJ1-1|TRBD1|TRBV29-1
TGCAGCGTCCATCCGGACAGGGGTACTGAAGCTTTCTTT
CSVHPDRGTEAFF
>once|TRBJ1-2|NA|TRBV6-1
TGTGCCAGCAGTGAACAAAAGGGGAGTCTGCGTGGCTACACCTTC
CASSEQKGSLRGYTF
>NA|TRBJ2-2|NA|TRBV18
TGTGCCAGCTCACCTGGCGGGGTGAACACCGGGGAGCTGTTTTTT
CASSPGGVNTGELFF
>NA|TRBJ1-4|NA|TRBV19
TGTGCCAGTAAGGACAGCCCGGCGAAGGAAAAACTGTTTTTT
CASKDSPAKEKLFF
>NA|TRBJ2-1|TRBD1|TRBV23-1
TGCGCCAGCAATCTCGTACCGGGACAGGGCCAGCATGAGCAGTTCTTC
CASNLVPGQGQHEQFF
>NA|TRBJ1-1|TRBD1|TRBV11-1
TGTGCCAGCAGCTCTAGCGGGACAGCCTTTGCGGGAGAAGCTTTCTTT
CASSSSGTAFAGEAFF
>NA|TRBJ1-6|NA|TRBV7-9
TGTGCCAGCAGCTTAGCGAAGGGAGTCGTACCCGGTCCCCTCCACTTT
CASSLAKGVVPGPLHF
>NA|TRBJ1-2|NA|TRBV29-1
TGCAGCGTTGAAGATCGGGGTGACTATGGCTACACCTTC
CSVEDRGDYGYTF
>NA|TRBJ2-7|TRBD2|TRBV4-3
TGCGCCAGCAGCCAAGATACGGGGACTAGCGGGAGGATCGAGCAGTACTTC
CASSQDTGTSGRIEQYF
>NA|TRBJ2-2|NA|TRBV6-6
TGTGCCAGCAGCCCAGAGACCGGGGAGCTGTTTTTT
CASSPETGELFF
>NA|TRBJ2-7|NA|TRBV7-3
TGTGCCAGCAGCTTAGGGGCGGGACAGCTGGCCTACGAGCAGTACTTC
CASSLGAGQLAYEQYF
>NA|TRBJ2-7|NA|TRBV5-1
TGCGCCAGCAGCTTGGAAGGGGTAGGGTACGAGCAGTACTTC
CASSLEGVGYEQYF
>NA|TRBJ1-4|TRBD1|TRBV2
TGTGCCAGCAGGAGGGACAGCTCGAATGAAAAACTGTTTTTT
CASRRDSSNEKLFF
>NA|TRBJ2-5|TRBD1|TRBV28
TGTGCCAGCAGTTTTTCCCGGGACAGGGGGCAAAAGGTCGCTTACCAAGAGACCCAGTACTTC
CASSFSRDRGQKVAYQETQYF
>NA|TRBJ2-1|TRBD1|TRBV10-3
TGTGCCATCACCCAGGGGGCTGATTACAATGAGCAGTTCTTC
CAITQGADYNEQFF
>NA|TRBJ2-1|NA|TRBV4-3
TGCGCCAGCAGCCAAGCGGTAGGGGGTCTTTACAGTGAGCAGTTCTTC
CASSQAVGGLYSEQFF
>NA|TRBJ1-3|NA|TRBV5-4
TGTGCCAGCAGCTTGGAACGGACAGCCTCCTTCTCTGGAAACACCATATATTTT
CASSLERTASFSGNTIYF
>NA|TRBJ1-1|NA|TRBV7-3
TGTGCCAGCAGTTCTAGTGCGGACAGCGAAGCTTTCTTT
CASSSSADSEAFF
>NA|TRBJ1-4|NA|TRBV29-1
TGCAGCGTGAGGACAAGTGAAAAACTGTTTTTT
CSVRTSEKLFF
>NA|TRBJ1-3|NA|TRBV2
TGTGCCAGCAGCCGGGAGGAAGGAAACACCATATATTTT
CASSREEGNTIYF
>NA|TRBJ2-3|NA|TRBV29-1
TGCAGCTATGATGGGGGGATGGATACGCAGTATTTT
CSYDGGMDTQYF
>NA|TRBJ2-1|NA|TRBV6-1
TGTGCCAGCAGTGTCCGCCAGACTGGAGCCTACAATGAGCAGTTCTTC
CASSVRQTGAYNEQFF
>NA|TRBJ2-3|NA|TRBV18
TGTGCCAGCTCACCAACCCGGGATCCCGCTACAGATACGCAGTATTTT
CASSPTRDPATDTQYF
>NA|TRBJ2-1|NA|TRBV9
TGTGCCAGCAGCGTAAAGGTTAGCTCCTACAATGAGCAGTTCTTC
CASSVKVSSYNEQFF
>NA|TRBJ1-1|NA|TRBV27
TGTGCCAGCAGTTTATTCGGGGGACGGTACACTGAAGCTTTCTTT
CASSLFGGRYTEAFF
>NA|TRBJ2-1|NA|TRBV9
TGTGCCAGCAGCATAGGGGGGTTGAGCTCCTACAATGAGCAGTTCTTC
CASSIGGLSSYNEQFF
>NA|TRBJ2-2|TRBD1|TRBV28
TGTGCCAGCAGTTTTGGCCGACAGGGGGCGCGGTGGACCGGGGAGCTGTTTTTT
CASSFGRQGARWTGELFF
>NA|TRBJ2-1|NA|TRBV7-8
TGTGCCAGCAGCTTCAGGGGCACCTCCTACAATGAGCAGTTCTTC
CASSFRGTSYNEQFF
>NA|TRBJ2-5|TRBD2|TRBV6-5
TGTGCCAGCAGTTCTGGACTAGCGGTGTACCAAGAGACCCAGTACTTC
CASSSGLAVYQETQYF
>NA|TRBJ2-5|NA|TRBV6-5
TGTGCCAGCAGTTTCTCGACCCCTGGTGGAGAGACCCAGTACTTC
CASSFSTPGGETQYF
>NA|TRBJ1-2|NA|TRBV2
TGTGCCAGCAGTGAGAGATGGCAGGGTTATGGCTACACCTTC
CASSERWQGYGYTF
>few|TRBJ2-7|TRBD1|TRBV7-9
TGTGCCAGCAGCTTAGTGGGACAGATCTACGAGCAGTACTTC
CASSLVGQIYEQYF
>NA|TRBJ2-7|NA|TRBV19
TGTGCCAGTACCAGGAAGCCGGGGCACTACGAGCAGTACTTC
CASTRKPGHYEQYF
>NA|TRBJ1-2|NA|TRBV6-4
TGTGCCAGCAGTGAATCCAGTCGGGAGACTGCGTATAGCTACACCTTC
CASSESSRETAYSYTF
>NA|TRBJ1-4|NA|TRBV9
TGTGCCAGCAGCGTCCAGGATGCAACTAATGAAAAACTGTTTTTT
CASSVQDATNEKLFF
>NA|TRBJ1-2|NA|TRBV5-4
TGTGCCAGCAGCTTGGCCGATCTCGAGTATGGCTACACCTTC
CASSLADLEYGYTF
>NA|TRBJ1-3|NA|TRBV6-4
TGTGCCAGCAGTCACGACCTCGGAAACACCATATATTTT
CASSHDLGNTIYF
>NA|TRBJ2-2|TRBD1|TRBV19
TGTGCCAGTAGACCGGGACAGGGGGAAGGGGAGCTGTTTTTT
CASRPGQGEGELFF
>once|TRBJ1-2|TRBD1|TRBV7-8
TGTGCCAGCAGCTTTACGACAGGGCCCTATGGCTACACCTTC
CASSFTTGPYGYTF
>NA|TRBJ1-1|TRBD1|TRBV4-1
TGCGCCAGCAGCCGACCCCAGGGGGTTGACACTGAAGCTTTCTTT
CASSRPQGVDTEAFF
>NA|TRBJ2-7|NA|TRBV19
TGTGCCAGTACTCCGGGCCTCACCTATACCTACGAGCAGTACTTC
CASTPGLTYTYEQYF